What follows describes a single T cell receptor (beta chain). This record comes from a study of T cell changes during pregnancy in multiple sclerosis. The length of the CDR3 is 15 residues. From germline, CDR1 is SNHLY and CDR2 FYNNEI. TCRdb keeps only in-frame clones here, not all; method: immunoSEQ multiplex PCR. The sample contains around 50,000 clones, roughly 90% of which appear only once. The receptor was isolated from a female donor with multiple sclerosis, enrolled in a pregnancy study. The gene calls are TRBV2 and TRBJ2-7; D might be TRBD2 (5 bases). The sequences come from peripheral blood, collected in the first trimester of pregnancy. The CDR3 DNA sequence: TGTGCGGGGAGAGACGCCGCGCGGAGCTCCTACGAGCAGTACTTC. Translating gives CAGRDAARSSYEQYF.